This T cell receptor beta chain is from a study of T cell repertoires in cytomegalovirus infection. Study information: HLA-B-restricted CMV epitopes that are well studied were used alongside recently identified HLA-C-restricted ones.

At least ten counts were recorded for this clonotype. Its target is not known. TCRdb re-called the reads with MiXCR, one entry per CDR3 protein. The data hold roughly 800,000 distinct CDR3 sequences, with under 35% observed a single time. Trimming took off 2 bases at V and 1 base at J, with 12 bases between the two ends. The CDR3 contains 16 residues. CDR1 is SGHNT, CDR2 YENEEA, per germline. This receptor was taken from a human donor in good health (CMV status not recorded). Some clones in this sample may be carry-over from other donors' samples. Source: cultured CD8+ T cells from PBMCs, taken from culture after CMV antigen stimulation. The chain uses TRBV11-3 and TRBJ2-1; weak D call: TRBD1 (5 bases). The CDR3 reads CASSLRGAGSYNEQFF. Written as DNA, the CDR3 is TGTGCCAGCAGCTTAAGGGGCGCAGGGTCCTACAATGAGCAGTTCTTC.